The 2 T cell receptor beta chains below come from one sample, sequenced in a study of CD8 T cells in Susac syndrome. Random hexamers were used to reverse transcribe the RNA input (0.5 to 1 ug). TCRdb re-analysed the immunoSEQ multiplex PCR reads in MiXCR, keeping a single row per CDR3 protein. This sample has 70,000 to 95,000 distinct CDR3 sequences; 90% to 95% occur once, and the top ten carry roughly 1%. Sequenced sample: CD8+ T cells from PBMCs. Receptors originate from a human donor with Susac syndrome.

The V call is TRBV7-9, the J call TRBJ2-1, with 8 positions matching TRBD1. From germline, CDR1 is SEHNR and CDR2 FQNEAQ (reference sequence). The CDR3 loop spans 13 amino acids. V shed 1 base and J 7 bases; nucleotides not matched to a gene: 0. CDR3 sequence: CASSLGTGNEQFF. Here the CDR3 DNA reads TGTGCCAGCAGCTTAGGGACAGGGAATGAGCAGTTCTTC.

This clonotype was seen only once. Germline is not matched at one junction end, which may reflect a read error. The V and J genes are TRBV19 and TRBJ2-2, with 9 bases that match TRBD1. Germline loops: CDR1 LNHDA, CDR2 SQIVND (reference sequence). There are 15 residues in the CDR3. DNA for the CDR3: TGTGCCAGTAGTGTAGACAGGGGGAAGACCGGGGAGCTGTTTTTT. Its translation: CASSVDRGKTGELFF.